The clone carrying this TCR beta chain has more than one count but fewer than ten. Its antigen is currently unknown. Arm-PCR of CDR3 regions and iRepertoire HTBI primers were used to build TCR beta libraries. TCRdb re-derived calls from the multiplex PCR reads in MiXCR, one entry per CDR3 protein. Among 400,000 to 500,000 distinct CDR3 sequences listed, roughly 17% were seen once. The source of the sample is a study of regulatory T cells in long-lasting Graves disease. Study outcomes and limitations: Those with persistent Graves' had less TCR diversity than newly diagnosed patients.

Time point reported: newly diagnosed GD, antithyroid drugs for less than 3 months. PBMCs provided the RNA from which the TCR library was made. This sample was shared with a second study, whose subject was T cells in Graves' hyperthyroidism and ophthalmopathy.

This TCR was recovered from a woman in her twenties or thirties with Graves disease. Sequences were derived from peripheral blood mononuclear cells (PBMCs), sampled at new diagnosis, from a patient treated with antithyroid drugs.

The CDR3 region has the DNA TGTGCCAGTAGTATACCTCCGACAGGGGCTCAGCCCCAGCATTTT. Its translation: CASSIPPTGAQPQHF. V is TRBV19 and J is TRBJ1-5; 8 bases match TRBD1. The trim removed 2 bases at V and 6 bases at J, leaving 6 bases unmatched. Germline V CDR1 and CDR2: LNHDA, SQIVND (reference sequence). The CDR3 runs to 15 residues.